The 5 T cell receptor beta chains below come from one sample, sequenced in a study of a mutant IDH1 vaccine in newly diagnosed glioma (dated by TCRdb to the early 2020s). These TCRs are of unknown antigen specificity. In light of the paper, this sample's time point label describes: week 23, last vaccination. A 20-mer mutant IDH1 peptide at 300 micrograms in Montanide made up each vaccine dose, which was injected subcutaneously together with topical imiquimod. To prepare the library, the immunoSEQ multiplex PCR assay was applied. The table was pulled from immuneACCESS by TCRdb, which kept in-frame rearrangements only. Such tables lose some clones; where checked, under half of the loss comes from unresolved V genes, and the rest has no known cause. For this sample there are 35,000 to 55,000 clones; less than 85% appear just once. The leading ten clones occupy 2% to 3% of the sample. Sequenced material: PBMCs, taken from a glioma patient whose treatment included an IDH1 peptide vaccine. All receptors come from a young woman with glioma. Some clones in this sample may be carry-over from other donors' samples.

V gene TRBV21-1 combines with J gene TRBJ1-1. TRBV21-1 is classified as a pseudogene. This CDR3 is built from 15 residues. CDR3 sequence: CASSKGEGRNTEAFF. As DNA, the CDR3 is TGTGCCAGCAGCAAAGGGGAGGGGAGGAACACTGAAGCTTTCTTT.

This chain links TRBV27 with TRBJ2-7; D tentatively reads TRBD1 or TRBD2 (5 bases each). V was clipped by 0 bases and J by 2 bases, with 11 bases between them. This CDR3 comprises 15 residues. Germline assignment: CDR1 MNHEY and CDR2 SMNVEV (reference sequence). This chain's CDR3 is CASSLSRGLTYEQYF. CDR3 in DNA: TGTGCCAGCAGTTTATCGAGGGGCCTCACCTACGAGCAGTACTTC.

The chain's CDR3 is CASSWGGRGTGELFF. CDR3 nucleotide sequence: TGTGCCAGTAGCTGGGGGGGCCGAGGCACCGGGGAGCTGTTTTTT. The J gene is TRBJ2-2, the V gene TRBV19, with TRBD2 as a possible D gene (7 bases). The CDR3 consists of 15 residues. Per the germline V gene, CDR1 is LNHDA and CDR2 is SQIVND (reference sequence). V lost 6 bases and J 4 bases, leaving 15 bases between the germline ends.

The genes are TRBV6-1 and TRBJ2-7; 8 nucleotides align to TRBD2. The ends lost 10 bases at V and 5 bases at J; junction bases unmatched: 13. The CDR3 is made up of 14 amino acids. Germline values: CDR1 MNHNS, CDR2 SASEGT. The CDR3 DNA reads TGTGCCATTCTACCGCGGGGGGATTGGAACGAGCAGTACTTC. Translating gives CAILPRGDWNEQYF.

This chain joins TRBV6-5 and TRBJ2-1; 10 positions match TRBD2. V was pared by 0 bases and J by 4 bases, with 3 bases of the junction left unmatched. CDR1 is MNHEY and CDR2 is SVGAGI in the germline V gene. The CDR3 is 16 amino acids. CDR3 DNA sequence: TGTGCCAGCAGTTACTCGAGGACTAGCGGATACAATGAGCAGTTCTTC. It translates to CASSYSRTSGYNEQFF.